This TCR beta chain was obtained from a study of cytomegalovirus exposure and HLA in healthy donors. Study outcomes and limitations: In an earlier analysis, in fewer than 700 donors, most V segments appeared productive either ~87% or ~30% of the time.

Healthy bone marrow donors made up the cohort. Germline V gene sequence: CDR1 MNHEY, CDR2 SMNVEV (reference sequence). V lost 2 bases to trimming and J lost 4 bases; unmatched junction nucleotides: 2. The CDR3 contains 13 residues. With 60 Vbeta and 13 Jbeta primers, the PCR was carried out. Using immunoSEQ multiplex PCR, the repertoire was profiled, and TCRdb retains in-frame clones only, with some absent. Among more than 90,000 clones listed, around 76% were seen once. With regard to this clone: Antigen specificity is unknown.

This TCR derives from a man aged 45 to 65 in good health and CMV-seropositive. The rearrangement links TRBV27 to TRBJ2-7; TRBD1 matches at 7 bases. Sample: PBMCs. The DNA of the CDR3 is TGTGCCAGCAGTTTAATACAGGGGTACGAGCAGTACTTC. It is translated as CASSLIQGYEQYF.